This TCR beta chain was profiled in a study of STAT5B mutations in CD4+ large granular lymphocyte leukemia. Sequencing was at survey level. The protocol was immunoSEQ multiplex PCR, while the TCRdb copy is restricted to in-frame clones and leaves out a portion. The table has around 32,000 clones, roughly 70% seen once; the top ten hold less than 0.5%. Study-level results: Compared with healthy controls (2/35), patient top clones favored TRBV06 (8/27).

Turning to this clone: What it binds is unknown.

Controls came from buffy coats of healthy blood donors. The CDR3 is 15 amino acids. Germline CDR1 is MGHDK and CDR2 is SYGVNS. V lost 3 bases, J lost 4 bases, and 8 bases stayed unmatched. The clonotype was recovered from a human donor in good health. The source material was CD4+ T cells from blood buffy coats. The chain joins TRBV25-1 to TRBJ1-1, with 7 bases aligning to TRBD1. The CDR3 loop is CASSDQTGIGTEAFF. CDR3 nucleotide sequence: TGTGCCAGCAGTGATCAGACAGGGATAGGCACTGAAGCTTTCTTT.